These 27 T cell receptor beta chains came from one sample sequenced in a study of prognosis after radiotherapy for stage I lung cancer. Starting from genomic DNA, TCR beta CDR3 was amplified through two-round multiplex PCR. Individual primers that were specific to each TRBV and TRBJ gene served in first-round PCR. TCRdb re-called the multiplex PCR reads through MiXCR, storing one row per CDR3 protein. This sample has around 19,000 distinct CDR3 sequences, with approximately 46% found just once. The sample here was PBMCs, taken before or after stereotactic body radiation therapy (not recorded which). The receptors stem from a donor over 45 with non-small cell lung cancer.

The chain is built from TRBV7-2 and TRBJ1-5; D might be TRBD1 (6 bases). Germline CDR1 is SGHTA and CDR2 is FQGNSA. Trimming took off 2 bases at V and 5 bases at J, with 13 bases between the two ends. The length of the CDR3 is 15 residues. CDR3 in DNA: TGTGCCAGCAGCTTATGGGGGGGGGCCGATCAGCCCCAGCATTTT. Translated: CASSLWGGADQPQHF.

This chain uses TRBV7-2 with TRBJ2-7; maybe TRBD1 (6 bases). CDR1 is SGHTA, CDR2 FQGNSA, per germline. The CDR3 totals 15 residues. Trimming took off 1 base at V and 3 bases at J, with 13 bases between the two ends. Here the CDR3 reads CASSLVDGGGYEQYF. CDR3 coding DNA: TGTGCCAGCAGCTTAGTGGATGGGGGCGGCTACGAGCAGTACTTC.

This clonotype is categorized as medium-sized. CDR3 DNA: TGCGCCAGCAGCTTGTTGAGGGCCTATAATTCACCCCTCCACTTT. Protein: CASSLLRAYNSPLHF. The V gene is TRBV5-1, the J gene TRBJ1-6; D is unresolved. The CDR3 loop spans 15 amino acids. The V gene's germline CDR1 is SGHRS and CDR2 YFSETQ. V was pared by 1 base and J by 2 bases, with 7 bases between.

This clonotype was recorded at least ten times. The chain employs TRBV28 and TRBJ2-5; TRBD2 is a possible D gene (6 bases). Germline V gene data show CDR1 as MDHEN and CDR2 as SYDVKM. The germline V and J ends were trimmed by 3 bases and 5 bases, with 16 bases remaining between them. The CDR3 runs to 15 residues. As DNA, the CDR3 is TGTGCCAGCAGTTTGGGAGGAGGGCGGCTGGAGACCCAGTACTTC. Translation: CASSLGGGRLETQYF.

As concerns this clonotype: With a far larger clone one base away, a read error is the likely cause. The chain uses TRBV6-4 and TRBJ2-2; 7 nucleotides agree with TRBD2. Trimming cost V 7 bases and J 0 bases; bases outside gene matches: 5. Germline V gene data show CDR1 as MRHNA and CDR2 as SNTAGT. This CDR3 has 15 amino acids. CDR3 coding DNA: TGTGCCAGCATCTTTGGGGGGGCGAACACCGGGGAGCTGTTTTTT. As protein: CASIFGGANTGELFF.

The V call is TRBV6-5, the J call TRBJ2-5; 8 bases are a match to TRBD2. V lost 2 bases, J lost 1 base, and 9 bases stayed unmatched. Germline V gives CDR1 MNHEY, CDR2 SVGAGI. This CDR3 has 17 amino acids. The CDR3 protein is CASSYVKRELSQETQYF. In DNA form, the CDR3 reads TGTGCCAGCAGTTACGTAAAGCGGGAGCTCTCCCAAGAGACCCAGTACTTC.

This clonotype is medium-sized (0.01 to 0.1%) within its sample. This sequence joins TRBV12-3 or TRBV12-4 and TRBJ2-1; possibly TRBD2 for D (5 bases). CDR3 size: 13 residues. With 2 bases removed from V and 9 bases from J, the gap between germline ends came to 11 bases. CDR3 bases: TGTGCCAGCAGTTTACGACTATCGAGTGAGCAGTTCTTC. Protein sequence: CASSLRLSSEQFF.

This clonotype was detected many times. The J gene is TRBJ2-5, the V gene TRBV7-2, with D possibly matching TRBD2 (6 bases). This CDR3 comprises 15 residues. V was pared by 0 bases and J by 5 bases, with 13 bases between. Germline values: CDR1 SGHTA, CDR2 FQGNSA. DNA for the CDR3: TGTGCCAGCAGCTTAGCCGGACTAACTCTGGAGACCCAGTACTTC. It is translated as CASSLAGLTLETQYF.

This clonotype is categorized as medium-sized. The chain recombines TRBV6-1 with TRBJ1-6; D is perhaps TRBD1 (5 bases). V lost 2 bases to trimming and J lost 5 bases, with 10 bases between them. The CDR3 is 15 residues long. Germline V gene data show CDR1 as MNHNS and CDR2 as SASEGT. The CDR3 reads CASSERGRNNSPLHF. DNA of the CDR3: TGTGCCAGCAGTGAACGGGGGAGGAATAATTCACCCCTCCACTTT.

This clonotype has a single count. A read error may produce the germline difference seen at one junction end. This chain uses TRBV7-8 with TRBJ1-2; D is undetermined. Germline-derived CDR1 and CDR2 are SGHVS and FQNEAQ. This CDR3 spans 16 amino acids. The CDR3 DNA reads TGTGCCAGCATCTTAAGAGAAAGTGGGCGCGGGGATGGCTACACCTTC. It encodes CASILRESGRGDGYTF.

At least ten counts were recorded for this clonotype. This chain connects TRBV28 to TRBJ1-5; 8 nucleotides agree with TRBD1. V trimming: 3 bases; J trimming: 2 bases; junction bases outside the gene matches: 3. Germline values: CDR1 MDHEN, CDR2 SYDVKM. The CDR3 runs 15 residues. The CDR3 nucleotides are TGTGCCAGCAGTTTGGGGACAGGCCGCAATCAGCCCCAGCATTTT. As protein: CASSLGTGRNQPQHF.

This clonotype was recorded many times. This sequence joins TRBV28 and TRBJ2-3; D is possibly TRBD1 or TRBD2 (5 bases each). V lost 3 bases, J lost 2 bases, and 15 bases lay in between. CDR1 and CDR2 from the germline V gene are MDHEN and SYDVKM. This CDR3 region has 16 residues. CDR3 in DNA: TGTGCCAGCAGTTTTGCCGAGGGGCGTTTCACAGATACGCAGTATTTT. Its protein product is CASSFAEGRFTDTQYF.

The V gene is TRBV7-9, the J gene TRBJ1-4; weak D call: TRBD1 (5 bases). Germline CDR1 reads SEHNR; CDR2 reads FQNEAQ (reference sequence). The CDR3 totals 14 residues. The V gene lost 1 base and the J gene lost 10 bases, with 13 bases spanning the gap. CDR3 residues: CASSLGIDQGKLFF. The CDR3 nucleotides read TGTGCCAGCAGCTTAGGGATTGATCAGGGAAAACTGTTTTTT.

The chain links TRBV20-1 to TRBJ2-7; TRBD2 aligns across 10 bases. This CDR3 spans 14 amino acids. Per the germline V gene, CDR1 is DFQATT and CDR2 is SNEGSKA (reference sequence). V was pared by 4 bases and J by 1 base, with 4 bases of the junction left unmatched. The CDR3 nucleotides read TGCAGTGCTATCCAACTAGCGGGATCCTACGAGCAGTACTTC. Its protein product is CSAIQLAGSYEQYF.

With respect to this clonotype: At one of its ends the junction is not consistent with the germline gene, which may arise from a read error. The CDR3 sequence is CAISYRGPSNQPRHF. The CDR3 nucleotides read TGTGCCATCAGTTATAGGGGTCCGAGCAATCAGCCCCGGCATTTT. The gene calls are TRBV6-9 and TRBJ1-5; possibly TRBD1 for D (5 bases). The CDR3 contains 15 residues. Germline values: CDR1 MNHGY, CDR2 SVAAGI.

The gene calls are TRBV6-5 and TRBJ2-1; D is undetermined. Germline assignment: CDR1 MNHEY and CDR2 SVGAGI. The V end lost 2 bases, the J end lost 6 bases, and 8 bases lay between the germline ends. This CDR3 spans 13 amino acids. The CDR3 nucleotides read TGTGCCAGCAGTTACGGAGTGGGCAATGAGCAGTTCTTC. It is translated as CASSYGVGNEQFF.

This clonotype was found many times. CDR3 bases: TGTGCCAGCAGCTCGGGACTAGCGGCCTACAATGAGCAGTTCTTC. This translates into CASSSGLAAYNEQFF. The chain carries TRBV5-4 and TRBJ2-1, with 11 bases that match TRBD2. This CDR3 is built from 15 residues. Germline values: CDR1 SGHNT, CDR2 YYREEE (reference sequence). The V gene end was trimmed by 3 bases and the J gene end by 2 bases; junction bases not matched to a gene: 1. Complete variable domain (other parts from reference TRBV5-4 and TRBJ2-1): ETGVTQSPTHLIKTRGQQVTLRCSSQSGHNTVSWYQQALGQGPQFIFQYYREEENGRGNFPPRFSGLQFPNYSSELNVNALELDDSALYLCASSSGLAAYNEQFFGPGTRLTVL.

This chain links TRBV20-1 with TRBJ2-2; D is unclear. The length of the CDR3 is 17 residues. Per germline, CDR1 DFQATT and CDR2 SNEGSKA (reference sequence). V was cut by 0 bases and J by 0 bases, with 14 bases left in between. The CDR3, as DNA: TGCAGTGCTAGAGATTTCACGCAGGCCTCGAACACCGGGGAGCTGTTTTTT. As protein: CSARDFTQASNTGELFF.

This clonotype came up many times. For the CDR3, the DNA is TGTGCCAGTAGTCTTGAGAGCGGTGGCACAGATACGCAGTATTTT. Residues: CASSLESGGTDTQYF. This sequence joins TRBV19 and TRBJ2-3; D is possibly TRBD2 (5 bases). The germline gives CDR1 LNHDA, CDR2 SQIVND (reference sequence). The CDR3 is made up of 15 amino acids. Trimming shortened V by 5 bases and J by 1 base, and 13 bases separated the two germline ends.

CDR3 nucleotides: TGTGCCAGCAGTCCCCAGCGGGAGCTCGCCTGTGAGCTGTTTTTT. As protein: CASSPQRELACELFF. The chain uses TRBV28 and TRBJ2-2; 8 nucleotides line up with TRBD2. With V trimmed by 5 bases and J by 11 bases, 13 bases remained unmatched. The CDR3 loop spans 15 amino acids. Germline CDR1 reads MDHEN; CDR2 reads SYDVKM.

About this clonotype: Since a much larger clone is just one base distant, this may be a read error. J is TRBJ1-2 and V is TRBV5-4; tentatively, D is TRBD1 (5 bases). Looked up from germline, CDR1 is SGHNT and CDR2 is YYREEE (reference sequence). This CDR3 has 14 amino acids. For the CDR3, the DNA is TGTACCAGCAGCTTGGGGCAGGCTAACTATGGCTACACCTTC. Protein product: CTSSLGQANYGYTF.

On this clonotype itself: With only one base between it and a far larger clone, this is likely a read error. V is TRBV6-4 and J is TRBJ2-3, with 12 bases fitting TRBD2. Germline assignment: CDR1 MRHNA and CDR2 SNTAGT. The CDR3 length is 16 residues. The CDR3 DNA sequence: TGTGCCAGCAGGGGCCTAGCGGGAGGGGGCACATATACGCAGTATTTT. It codes for CASRGLAGGGTYTQYF.

As concerns this clonotype: The germline gene is not matched at one end of the junction; a read error may be the cause. The chain recombines TRBV6-4 with TRBJ1-6; 8 nucleotides line up with TRBD1. Germline assignment: CDR1 MRHNA and CDR2 SNTAGT. The CDR3 runs 15 residues. CDR3 sequence: CASIPGQVNNSPPHF. CDR3 nucleotides: TGTGCCAGCATACCGGGACAGGTGAATAATTCACCCCCCCACTTT.

In its sample, this clonotype was seen many times. V gene TRBV3-1 combines with J gene TRBJ2-3; 9 bases are shared with TRBD2. This CDR3 spans 16 amino acids. With 1 base clipped from V and 3 bases from J, the junction kept 5 bases outside the gene matches. Germline CDR1 LGHDT, CDR2 YNNKEL (reference sequence). CDR3 nucleotide sequence: TGTGCCAGCAGCCAAGTTCTTGGACTAGCGACAGATACGCAGTATTTT. Translating it yields CASSQVLGLATDTQYF.

This clonotype was recorded at least ten times. The V call is TRBV3-1, the J call TRBJ2-5; D gene uncertain. Germline CDR1 LGHDT, CDR2 YNNKEL (reference sequence). Trimming pared 2 bases from V and 4 bases from J, leaving 5 bases between. This CDR3 comprises 12 residues. As DNA, the CDR3 is TGTGCCAGCAGCCAAAGTGCAGAGACCCAGTACTTC. Translation: CASSQSAETQYF.

The chain links TRBV5-1 to TRBJ2-1; weak D call: TRBD2 (6 bases). CDR1 SGHRS and CDR2 YFSETQ come from the germline V gene. CDR3 length: 13 amino acids. Trimming removed 0 bases at V and 9 bases at J, with 10 bases between. CDR3 sequence (DNA): TGCGCCAGCAGCTTGGGGGACGGGAGTGAGCAGTTCTTC. This gives the protein CASSLGDGSEQFF.

In this sample, this clonotype is medium-sized (0.01 to 0.1%). CDR3 amino acids: CASSLGEHYEQYF. CDR3 nucleotides: TGTGCCAGCAGCTTGGGGGAGCACTACGAGCAGTACTTC. V and J are TRBV11-3 and TRBJ2-7; D might be TRBD1 or TRBD2, each matching 5 bases. V dropped 3 bases and J dropped 3 bases, with 9 bases sitting between them. The CDR3 has 13 amino acids. Germline V lookup: CDR1 SGHNT, CDR2 YENEEA.